The clone carrying this T cell receptor beta chain occurred once. Its target is unknown. The assay was immunoSEQ multiplex PCR, and TCRdb's table has in-frame clones only and misses some. The table lists some 88,000 clones, roughly nine tenths of them singletons, with about 5% in the top ten. These data belong to a study of T cell responses to AZD1222 COVID-19 vaccine. Study-wide results and limits: Reports indicate that nearly half of spike-specific TCRs are directed at unmutated variant regions.

CDR3 length: 13 amino acids. With 5 bases removed from V and 2 bases from J, the gap between germline ends came to 9 bases. The germline V gene has CDR1 LNHDA and CDR2 SQIVND (reference sequence). The clonotype originates from an adult who received the AZD1222 COVID-19 vaccine. The sample in question was peripheral blood, obtained 28 days after the second AZD1222 dose. The V call is TRBV19, the J call TRBJ2-5; no firm D call. The CDR3 coding sequence is TGTGCCAGTAGTTGGGCCCGGCAAGAGACCCAGTACTTC. Translation: CASSWARQETQYF.